The rows below give T cell receptor beta chains drawn from one sample of a study of T cells after yellow fever vaccination. MiXCR, applied by TCRdb to the 5' RACE reads, yields one record per CDR3 protein. The sample yields some 340,000 distinct CDR3 sequences, roughly 4.3% seen once. Sample: PBMCs, taken 5 days after the yellow fever booster vaccination. Receptors were obtained from a man younger than 30 who received the YFV17D yellow fever vaccine. Both conserved end residues are part of each CDR3.

V gene: TRBV11-2; CDR3 protein: CASSLKAAGSWEKLFF
V gene: TRBV20-1; CDR3 protein: CSARGGGASRNEQFF
V gene: TRBV11-2; CDR3 protein: CASGRGGHTEAFF
V gene: TRBV5-1; CDR3 protein: CASHQRGLTTDTQYF
V gene: TRBV20-1; CDR3 protein: CSARAHNEQFF
V gene: TRBV9; CDR3 protein: CASGPTQGGIATNEKLFF
V gene: TRBV19; CDR3 protein: CASKATSSGNTIYF
V gene: TRBV2; CDR3 protein: CASSELVQETQYF
V gene: TRBV7-8; CDR3 protein: CASSLGAGGPFTETQYF
V gene: TRBV27; CDR3 protein: CASSLFRGRYEQYF
V gene: TRBV5-1; CDR3 protein: CASSLGPSGGEETQYF
V gene: TRBV4-3; CDR3 protein: CASSQEGTSGYGYTF
V gene: TRBV12-3/TRBV12-4; CDR3 protein: CASSTTSAYNEQFF
V gene: TRBV14; CDR3 protein: CASSQGDSQSSYNEQFF
V gene: TRBV5-1; CDR3 protein: CASSLAVVQIYEQYF
V gene: TRBV28; CDR3 protein: CASSLTGRTGNTIYF
V gene: TRBV29-1; CDR3 protein: CSVEDGDSAWEAFF
V gene: TRBV7-2; CDR3 protein: CASSPGGAGRNEQYF
V gene: TRBV4-2; CDR3 protein: CASSQIPTEETQYF
V gene: TRBV7-9; CDR3 protein: CASSDNRGLSTEAFF
V gene: TRBV12-3/TRBV12-4; CDR3 protein: CASSFAGVGNSPLHF
V gene: TRBV7-8; CDR3 protein: CASSLGPAADTQYF
V gene: TRBV2; CDR3 protein: CASMIFWGVSYEQYF
V gene: TRBV20-1; CDR3 protein: CSARSDRGAEAFF